Shown below are 4 T cell receptor beta chains from a single sample sequenced in a study of blood T cell repertoires in COVID-19. Here immunoSEQ multiplex PCR was the method, and the copy in TCRdb shows in-frame clones only, minus some. The sample consists of around 140,000 clones, approximately 79% of them appearing once. The source material was PBMCs or T cells enriched from blood (not recorded which). The source of these receptors is a man aged 40-49 years with acute COVID-19.

The rearrangement joins TRBV6-5 to TRBJ1-1; D unclear. CDR3 length: 14 amino acids. Germline values: CDR1 MNHEY, CDR2 SVGAGI. V dropped 4 bases and J dropped 4 bases, with 13 bases sitting between them. DNA for the CDR3: TGTGCCAGCAGTTTTCAGGAGGGAGGCACTGAAGCTTTCTTT. Its translation is CASSFQEGGTEAFF.

This sequence joins TRBV9 and TRBJ2-1; 9 nucleotides agree with TRBD2. Per germline, CDR1 SGDLS and CDR2 YYNGEE. There are 16 residues in the CDR3. V lost 4 bases and J lost 2; bases outside the gene matches: 7. The CDR3 spells CASSLSLAGTYNEQFF. The DNA of the CDR3 is TGTGCCAGCAGCTTATCACTAGCGGGTACCTACAATGAGCAGTTCTTC. Together with reference TRBV9 and TRBJ2-1, the CDR3 gives the full variable domain: DSGVTQTPKHLITATGQRVTLRCSPRSGDLSVYWYQQSLDQGLQFLIQYYNGEERAKGNILERFSAQQFPDLHSELNLSSLELGDSALYFCASSLSLAGTYNEQFFGPGTRLTVL.

The chain carries TRBV29-1 and TRBJ1-4; no definite D call. CDR3 length: 12 amino acids. Germline CDR1 reads SQVTM; CDR2 reads ANQGSEA. The V end lost 6 bases, the J end lost 6 bases, and 11 bases lay between the germline ends. The CDR3 nucleotides read TGCAGCGTCACTACACCGGATGAAAAACTGTTTTTT. Protein product: CSVTTPDEKLFF.

This sequence joins TRBV5-1 and TRBJ1-1; no definite D call. The germline V gene has CDR1 SGHRS and CDR2 YFSETQ. The CDR3 is 11 residues long. V lost 0 bases to trimming and J lost 7 bases, with 4 bases between them. CDR3 DNA sequence: TGCGCCAGCAGCTTGGCAGGTGAAGCTTTCTTT. As protein: CASSLAGEAFF.